This T cell receptor beta chain was found in a study of cytomegalovirus exposure and HLA in healthy donors. The PCR used 60 Vbeta and 13 Jbeta primers. Measured with immunoSEQ multiplex PCR; TCRdb has only the in-frame clones, and not every one. The table has 140,000 or so clones, around 80% seen once. Deletions cut 0 bases from V and 0 bases from J, with 11 bases between. The CDR3 is 17 amino acids. Germline V gives CDR1 MGHRA, CDR2 YSYEKL. Sample: PBMCs. The V and J genes are TRBV4-1 and TRBJ2-2, with TRBD2 as a possible D gene (6 bases). This receptor was taken from a boy aged 2 to 10 in good health and CMV-seronegative. The CDR3 DNA sequence: TGCGCCAGCAGCCAAGAGCGGGGAGCCGCGAACACCGGGGAGCTGTTTTTT. This translates into CASSQERGAANTGELFF.